This T cell receptor beta chain was recorded in a study of CD8 T cells in Susac syndrome. J gave up 4 bases and V 5 bases, and 8 bases lay outside the gene matches. Germline V gene sequence: CDR1 MNHEY, CDR2 SMNVEV (reference sequence). The CDR3 covers 16 residues. The authors reverse transcribed roughly 0.5 to 1 ug RNA with random hexamers. TCR beta CDR3 was amplified by immunoSEQ multiplex PCR. This amplification extended across 54 Vbeta and 13 Jbeta segments. TCRdb analysed the immunoSEQ multiplex PCR reads with MiXCR anew, one entry per CDR3 protein. Of 100,000 to 150,000 distinct CDR3 sequences in the sample, more than 90% were seen once. Points from the study as a whole: Acknowledgment was made by the study that its TCR sequencing and HLA analysis involved a relatively small number of individuals.

To note about this clonotype: Its antigen is unidentified.

The source material was CD4+ T cells from PBMCs. V and J are TRBV27 and TRBJ2-3; 11 bases are shared with TRBD2. The sequence derives from a human donor in good health. The chain's CDR3 is CASSPGVAGGADTQYF. The CDR3 DNA reads as TGTGCCAGCAGTCCCGGGGTAGCGGGAGGGGCAGATACGCAGTATTTT.